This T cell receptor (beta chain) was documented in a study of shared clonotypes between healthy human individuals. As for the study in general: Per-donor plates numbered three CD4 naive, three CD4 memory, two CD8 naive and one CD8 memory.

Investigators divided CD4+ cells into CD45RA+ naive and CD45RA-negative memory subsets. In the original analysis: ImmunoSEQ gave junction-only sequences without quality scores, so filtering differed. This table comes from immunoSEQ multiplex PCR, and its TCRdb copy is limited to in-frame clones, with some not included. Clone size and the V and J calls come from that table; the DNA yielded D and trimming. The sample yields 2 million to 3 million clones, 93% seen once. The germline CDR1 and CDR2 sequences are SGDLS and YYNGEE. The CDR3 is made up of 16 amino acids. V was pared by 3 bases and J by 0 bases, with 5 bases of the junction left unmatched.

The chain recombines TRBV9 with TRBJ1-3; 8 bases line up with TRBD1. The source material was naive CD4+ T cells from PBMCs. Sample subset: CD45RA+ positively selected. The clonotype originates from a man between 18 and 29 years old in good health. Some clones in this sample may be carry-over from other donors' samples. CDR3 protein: CASSAGQVFSGNTIYF. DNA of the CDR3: TGTGCCAGCAGCGCGGGACAGGTTTTCTCTGGAAACACCATATATTTT. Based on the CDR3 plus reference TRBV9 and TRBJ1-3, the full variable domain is DSGVTQTPKHLITATGQRVTLRCSPRSGDLSVYWYQQSLDQGLQFLIQYYNGEERAKGNILERFSAQQFPDLHSELNLSSLELGDSALYFCASSAGQVFSGNTIYFGEGSWLTVV.